A single sample gave rise to the 14 T cell receptor beta chains below, sequenced in a study of T cells in Graves' hyperthyroidism and ophthalmopathy. From RNA transcripts, TCR beta CDR3 regions were amplified. The study used the HTBI primer set for a first-round RT-PCR of the TCR CDR3. MiXCR, run by TCRdb on the multiplex PCR reads, gives a single entry per CDR3 protein. This sample has fewer than 750,000 distinct CDR3 sequences; 14% to 15% occur once, and the top ten carry about 3.9%. The material sequenced was blood. The receptors were gathered from a middle-aged woman with Graves' ophthalmopathy.

This clonotype was observed at least ten times. The chain couples TRBV7-9 to TRBJ2-7; D possibly matches TRBD1 or TRBD2 (5 bases each). V was shortened by 3 bases and J by 7 bases, with 10 bases between the two germline ends. The CDR3 length is 12 residues. Germline-derived CDR1 and CDR2 are SEHNR and FQNEAQ (reference sequence). CDR3 DNA sequence: TGTGCCAGCAGCTTGCTGGGGGAAGAGCAGTACTTC. As protein: CASSLLGEEQYF. Combining the CDR3 with reference TRBV7-9 and TRBJ2-7 gives the whole variable domain DTGVSQNPRHKITKRGQNVTFRCDPISEHNRLYWYRQTLGQGPEFLTYFQNEAQLEKSRLLSDRFSAERPKGSFSTLEIQRTEQGDSAMYLCASSLLGEEQYFGPGTRLTVT.

The V call is TRBV20-1, the J call TRBJ2-5; TRBD2 aligns across 8 bases. The germline V gene has CDR1 DFQATT and CDR2 SNEGSKA (reference sequence). V dropped 6 bases and J dropped 2; count of bases not matched to a gene: 14. CDR3 size: 16 residues. This CDR3 is CSAKKVAGGLQETQYF. The DNA for the CDR3 is TGCAGTGCGAAGAAGGTCGCGGGAGGCCTTCAAGAGACCCAGTACTTC.

This clonotype was seen at least ten times. The chain recombines TRBV28 with TRBJ1-1; maybe TRBD1 (6 bases). Trimming took 5 bases from V and 1 from J, leaving 14 bases between them. CDR3 length: 15 amino acids. The germline V gene encodes CDR1 MDHEN and CDR2 SYDVKM. In nucleotides, the CDR3 is TGTGCCAGCAGTCCAATAGGGGGAAAGAACACTGAAGCTTTCTTT. This codes for CASSPIGGKNTEAFF.

This clonotype was detected many times. The rearrangement links TRBV6-5 to TRBJ1-2, with 12 bases identical to TRBD1. V lost 9 bases and J lost 5; bases outside the gene matches: 13. Germline CDR1 MNHEY, CDR2 SVGAGI. The CDR3 is 16 residues long. CDR3 nucleotide sequence: TGTGCCAGTACTACCGGGACAGGGGGCGGTGGGTATGGCTACACCTTC. Translation gives CASTTGTGGGGYGYTF.

This clonotype was recorded a few times. The chain has TRBV27 and TRBJ2-2; 10 bases match TRBD2. The CDR3 is 16 residues long. The V gene's germline CDR1 is MNHEY and CDR2 SMNVEV (reference sequence). The V segment lost 8 bases and the J segment 1 base; nucleotides outside the gene matches: 7. In DNA form, the CDR3 reads TGTGCCAGCGCCGGTAGACTAGCGGGGAACACCGGGGAGCTGTTTTTT. It codes for CASAGRLAGNTGELFF.

Ten or more counts support this clonotype. Since a much larger clone is just one base distant, this may be a read error. The rearrangement uses TRBV6-1 and TRBJ2-2, with 7 bases fitting TRBD2. Germline-derived CDR1 and CDR2 are MNHNS and SASEGT. V trimming: 10 bases; J trimming: 3 bases; junction bases outside the gene matches: 8. CDR3 length: 14 residues. The CDR3 bases are TGTGCCACCTTGGCTAGCGGATACACCGGGGAGCTGTTTTTT. This encodes CATLASGYTGELFF.

V gene TRBV27 combines with J gene TRBJ1-5; the D gene is possibly TRBD1 (5 bases). Germline CDR1 MNHEY, CDR2 SMNVEV (reference sequence). Trimming pared 4 bases from V and 4 bases from J, leaving 20 bases between. This CDR3 has 17 amino acids. CDR3 sequence: CASSSTGSGLHNQPQHF. The CDR3 region has the DNA TGTGCCAGCAGTTCTACAGGCAGTGGATTGCATAATCAGCCCCAGCATTTT.

Concerning this clonotype itself: No conserved phenylalanine or tryptophan ends this CDR3, so it is likely a read error. The chain links TRBV18 to TRBJ1-3, with D maybe TRBD1 (6 bases). The CDR3 spans 17 residues. Trimming removed 4 bases from V and 2 bases from J, with 18 bases in between. Germline CDR1 reads KGHSH; CDR2 reads LQKENI. The CDR3 here is CASSLLRVQGTGNTIYL. For the CDR3, the DNA is TGTGCCAGCTCACTTCTCCGGGTACAGGGAACTGGAAACACCATATATCTT.

This clonotype was seen ten or more times. The chain uses TRBV20-1 and TRBJ1-5; D unclear. V lost 1 base and J 4 bases, leaving 8 bases between the germline ends. This CDR3 contains 13 residues. CDR1 is DFQATT and CDR2 is SNEGSKA in the germline V gene (reference sequence). CDR3 residues: CSARGGQNQPQHF. CDR3 DNA sequence: TGCAGTGCTAGAGGCGGCCAAAATCAGCCCCAGCATTTT.

This clonotype was seen at least ten times. As DNA, the CDR3 is TGTGCCAGCATCTCAAATGACGGGGGGTATGGCTACACCTTC. Protein sequence: CASISNDGGYGYTF. The chain combines TRBV25-1 with TRBJ1-2; tentatively, D is TRBD1 (5 bases). V was clipped by 7 bases and J by 5 bases, with 17 bases between them. CDR1 is MGHDK and CDR2 is SYGVNS in the germline V gene. The CDR3 loop spans 14 amino acids.

This clonotype has ten or more counts. The chain carries TRBV28 and TRBJ1-1, with 10 positions matching TRBD1. This CDR3 is 13 amino acids long. The V gene's germline CDR1 is MDHEN and CDR2 SYDVKM. V dropped 6 bases and J dropped 10; count of bases not matched to a gene: 8. The CDR3 DNA reads TGTGCCAGCAGAACGACAGGGGGCATTGGAGCTTTCTTT. Amino acid sequence: CASRTTGGIGAFF. Combining the CDR3 with reference TRBV28 and TRBJ1-1 gives the whole variable domain DVKVTQSSRYLVKRTGEKVFLECVQDMDHENMFWYRQDPGLGLRLIYFSYDVKMKEKGDIPEGYSVSREKKERFSLILESASTNQTSMYLCASRTTGGIGAFFGQGTRLTVV.

This clonotype was detected many times. CDR3: CARGGTSGYEQYF. The CDR3 nucleotides read TGTGCCAGAGGGGGGACTAGCGGCTACGAGCAGTACTTC. This chain joins TRBV27 and TRBJ2-7; 11 bases are a match to TRBD2. Germline CDR1 MNHEY, CDR2 SMNVEV (reference sequence). With V trimmed by 9 bases and J by 3 bases, 4 bases remained unmatched. CDR3 length: 13 amino acids.

Of note for this clonotype: The junction departs from germline at one end; a sequencing error may be responsible. CDR3 sequence reads: CASSLTEVNEAFF. In DNA form, the CDR3 reads TGCGCCAGCAGCTTGACAGAGGTCAATGAAGCTTTCTTT. The genes are TRBV2 and TRBJ1-1; maybe TRBD1 (5 bases). This CDR3 has 13 residues. CDR1 and CDR2 from the germline V gene are SNHLY and FYNNEI.

This rearrangement joins TRBV29-1 to TRBJ2-7, with 13 bases identical to TRBD2. CDR1 and CDR2 (germline): SQVTM, ANQGSEA. This CDR3 region has 14 residues. V shed 6 bases, J shed 3 bases, and the junction held 5 bases outside the gene matches. The CDR3 spells CSVARLAGGYEQYF. In DNA, the CDR3 is TGCAGCGTCGCCAGACTAGCGGGAGGCTACGAGCAGTACTTC.